The 28 T cell receptor beta chains below were found in one sample sequenced in a study of cytotoxic CD8 clonotypes in ibrutinib-treated CLL. The protocol was immunoSEQ multiplex PCR, while the TCRdb copy is restricted to in-frame clones and leaves out a portion. Of 15,000 or so clones in the sample, approximately 61% were seen once. The sequencing used PBMCs, collected after 12 months of ibrutinib treatment. The origin of the receptors is a human donor with chronic lymphocytic leukemia.

A few counts support this clone. J is TRBJ2-1 and V is TRBV30; possible D gene TRBD2, 7 bases. Germline V lookup: CDR1 GTSNPN, CDR2 SVGIG (reference sequence). There are 15 residues in the CDR3. The V and J ends lost 4 bases and 6 bases respectively, with 19 bases between them. CDR3 in amino acids: CAWNPLAGAGNEQFF. CDR3 sequence (DNA): TGTGCCTGGAACCCCCTCGCGGGGGCTGGCAATGAGCAGTTCTTC.

The gene calls are TRBV30 and TRBJ2-3; 10 nucleotides align to TRBD2. With 2 bases clipped from V and 3 bases from J, the junction kept 2 bases outside the gene matches. Germline CDR1 and CDR2: GTSNPN and SVGIG (reference sequence). This CDR3 spans 14 amino acids. The CDR3 spells CAWSPGLATDTQYF. As DNA, the CDR3 is TGTGCCTGGAGTCCGGGACTAGCGACAGATACGCAGTATTTT.

The CDR3 spells CASSKIVGGSYNEQFF. CDR3 sequence (DNA): TGCGCCAGCAGCAAAATAGTTGGCGGCTCCTACAATGAGCAGTTCTTC. This sequence joins TRBV5-1 and TRBJ2-1, with unresolved D. Trimming pared 4 bases from V and 0 bases from J, leaving 14 bases between. CDR3 size: 16 residues. Germline-derived CDR1 and CDR2 are SGHRS and YFSETQ.

Written as DNA, the CDR3 is TGTGCCAGCAGCCCAAGGGTGGCCGAGCAGTACTTC. Amino acid sequence: CASSPRVAEQYF. The J gene is TRBJ2-7, the V gene TRBV11-1; D is unresolved. From germline, CDR1 is SGHAT and CDR2 FQDESV (reference sequence). CDR3 length equals 12 residues. The V end was cut by 5 bases, the J end by 6 bases, with 11 bases between.

This clone was picked up a small number of times. The V call is TRBV5-1, the J call TRBJ2-1; D remains ambiguous. The germline V gene encodes CDR1 SGHRS and CDR2 YFSETQ. There are 12 residues in the CDR3. The germline V and J ends were trimmed by 4 bases and 7 bases, with 9 bases remaining between them. The CDR3 reads CASSHYDNEQFF. The CDR3 DNA follows: TGCGCCAGCAGCCACTACGATAATGAGCAGTTCTTC.

J is TRBJ2-7 and V is TRBV6-5; 8 bases are a match to TRBD2. CDR3 size: 14 residues. The germline V gene has CDR1 MNHEY and CDR2 SVGAGI. J lost 0 bases, V lost 5 bases, and 3 bases had no gene match. The CDR3 DNA reads as TGTGCCAGCAGTGAACTAGCGGCCTCCTACGAGCAGTACTTC. Encoded protein: CASSELAASYEQYF.

This clone was counted only a few times. The chain couples TRBV27 to TRBJ2-1; weak D call: TRBD1 (5 bases). CDR1 and CDR2 (germline): MNHEY, SMNVEV (reference sequence). V dropped 3 bases and J dropped 2 bases, with 11 bases sitting between them. This CDR3 is built from 15 residues. CDR3 loop: CASSLAGYPYNEQFF. The CDR3 DNA follows: TGTGCCAGCAGTTTGGCAGGGTACCCCTACAATGAGCAGTTCTTC.

This clone was counted once. The chain recombines TRBV27 with TRBJ2-1; TRBD1 or TRBD2 may be the D gene (5 bases each). Per the germline V gene, CDR1 is MNHEY and CDR2 is SMNVEV (reference sequence). The V end lost 2 bases, the J end lost 7 bases, and 15 bases lay between the germline ends. The CDR3 consists of 15 residues. This chain's CDR3 is CASSLARGTGNEQFF. CDR3 nucleotide sequence: TGTGCCAGCAGTTTAGCGAGGGGCACGGGAAATGAGCAGTTCTTC.

The chain employs TRBV7-2 and TRBJ2-1; no definite D call. The CDR3 spans 13 residues. Germline V gene data show CDR1 as SGHTA and CDR2 as FQGNSA. Trimming removed 2 bases from V and 14 bases from J, with 16 bases in between. The CDR3 loop reads CASSLFGPSSEFF. CDR3 sequence (DNA): TGTGCCAGCAGCTTATTCGGTCCAAGCAGTGAGTTCTTC.

CDR3 sequence (DNA): TGCGCCAGCAGCCCCCTGACAGGCTCTAGCACAGATACGCAGTATTTT. It is translated as CASSPLTGSSTDTQYF. The chain uses TRBV5-1 and TRBJ2-3, with D tentatively TRBD1 (6 bases). Germline-derived CDR1 and CDR2 are SGHRS and YFSETQ. The CDR3 consists of 16 residues. The germline V and J ends were trimmed by 4 bases and 0 bases, with 15 bases remaining between them.

The V call is TRBV30, the J call TRBJ1-4, with D perhaps TRBD1 (5 bases). Germline values: CDR1 GTSNPN, CDR2 SVGIG (reference sequence). The CDR3 is 17 amino acids. Trimming pared 3 bases from V and 0 bases from J, leaving 17 bases between. The CDR3: CAWSGGWGEATNEKLFF. The DNA for the CDR3 is TGTGCCTGGAGCGGTGGTTGGGGGGAGGCAACTAATGAAAAACTGTTTTTT.

The V call is TRBV30, the J call TRBJ2-1; D is undetermined. Trimming shortened V by 3 bases and J by 0 bases, and 12 bases separated the two germline ends. This CDR3 region has 15 residues. From germline, CDR1 is GTSNPN and CDR2 SVGIG (reference sequence). DNA of the CDR3: TGTGCCTGGAGAGCTAGGGTAAACTCCTACAATGAGCAGTTCTTC. Translating gives CAWRARVNSYNEQFF.

V usage is TRBV6-1 and J usage is TRBJ1-5, with 8 bases fitting TRBD1. Germline V gene lookup returns CDR1 MNHNS and CDR2 SASEGT. Trimming removed 6 bases from V and 6 bases from J; junction bases left unmatched: 10. The CDR3 spans 15 residues. For the CDR3, the DNA is TGTGCCAGCAGCGATAGAGACAGGGGTGCTCAGCCCCAGCATTTT. This translates into CASSDRDRGAQPQHF.

The CDR3 sequence is CSVEHGTGESGYTF. In DNA form, the CDR3 reads TGCAGCGTTGAACACGGGACAGGGGAAAGTGGCTACACCTTC. The chain is built from TRBV29-1 and TRBJ1-2, with 10 bases aligning to TRBD1. The germline V gene encodes CDR1 SQVTM and CDR2 ANQGSEA. This CDR3 is 14 amino acids long. With V trimmed by 2 bases and J by 7 bases, 7 bases remained unmatched.

This clone appeared once. The rearrangement links TRBV27 to TRBJ2-5; 8 bases map to TRBD2. This CDR3 has 16 residues. V lost 7 bases to trimming and J lost 5 bases; unmatched junction nucleotides: 15. Germline-derived CDR1 and CDR2 are MNHEY and SMNVEV (reference sequence). The CDR3, as DNA: TGTGCCAGCACGACTCTCCCCGGGAGGGCCGGGGAGACCCAGTACTTC. Translation: CASTTLPGRAGETQYF.

The chain uses TRBV28 and TRBJ1-2; D is ambiguous. This CDR3 contains 15 residues. CDR1 is MDHEN, CDR2 SYDVKM, per germline. V gave up 3 bases and J gave up 4 bases, with 15 bases separating them. DNA for the CDR3: TGTGCCAGCAGTTTGCGGCCGGTTGGCCCCTATGGCTACACCTTC. Residues: CASSLRPVGPYGYTF.

A few counts support this clone. The rearrangement links TRBV7-9 to TRBJ2-1, with D hard to call. The CDR3 has 15 amino acids. The germline CDR1 and CDR2 sequences are SEHNR and FQNEAQ (reference sequence). V was clipped by 5 bases and J by 7 bases, with 18 bases between them. CDR3 DNA: TGTGCCAGCAGCGCCTCTCTGGCAGCGATTAATGAGCAGTTCTTC. It codes for CASSASLAAINEQFF.

The V call is TRBV7-9, the J call TRBJ2-4, with a weak D call TRBD2 (5 bases). The CDR3 totals 15 residues. Trimming shortened V by 5 bases and J by 2 bases, and 13 bases separated the two germline ends. Germline values: CDR1 SEHNR, CDR2 FQNEAQ (reference sequence). The CDR3, as DNA: TGTGCCAGCAGCGCCACCGACTACTCCAAAAACATTCAGTACTTC. Encoded protein: CASSATDYSKNIQYF.

This clone was detected only a few times. This chain joins TRBV2 and TRBJ2-3; 10 bases line up with TRBD1. Germline CDR1 and CDR2: SNHLY and FYNNEI. The CDR3 totals 14 residues. V lost 5 bases, J lost 7 bases, and 6 bases stayed unmatched. CDR3 region: CASSRRDRGNTQYF. CDR3 nucleotide sequence: TGTGCCAGCAGTCGCCGGGACAGGGGAAATACGCAGTATTTT.

The V and J genes are TRBV11-3 and TRBJ2-7; 7 nucleotides agree with TRBD2. The germline CDR1 and CDR2 sequences are SGHNT and YENEEA. J was trimmed by 2 bases and V by 8 bases; bases with no gene match: 6. The CDR3 totals 13 residues. CDR3 amino acids: CASSGGGTYEQYF. The DNA of the CDR3 is TGTGCCAGCTCGGGGGGAGGAACCTACGAGCAGTACTTC.

A few counts support this clone. This chain links TRBV5-1 with TRBJ2-5; unclear D gene. The V and J ends lost 0 bases and 5 bases respectively, with 11 bases between them. This CDR3 spans 14 amino acids. Germline-derived CDR1 and CDR2 are SGHRS and YFSETQ. The CDR3 here is CASSLGDTYETQYF. CDR3 nucleotides: TGCGCCAGCAGCTTGGGGGATACTTACGAGACCCAGTACTTC.

This rearrangement joins TRBV10-3 to TRBJ1-1; D uncertain. The CDR3 length is 13 residues. Germline assignment: CDR1 ENHRY and CDR2 SYGVKD. The V and J ends lost 4 bases and 1 base respectively, with 7 bases between them. This CDR3 is CAISAVKNTEAFF. As DNA, the CDR3 is TGTGCCATCAGTGCGGTAAAGAACACTGAAGCTTTCTTT.

Sample share makes this clone medium-sized. The gene calls are TRBV7-9 and TRBJ2-7; D gene uncertain. The CDR3 loop spans 13 amino acids. The germline V gene has CDR1 SEHNR and CDR2 FQNEAQ (reference sequence). Trimming took off 1 base at V and 1 base at J, with 5 bases between the two ends. CDR3 bases: TGTGCCAGCAGCTTAGTGAGTTCCTACGAGCAGTACTTC. Translating gives CASSLVSSYEQYF.

The chain has TRBV30 and TRBJ1-1; D gene unclear. The V end lost 0 bases, the J end lost 4 bases, and 12 bases lay between the germline ends. Per germline, CDR1 GTSNPN and CDR2 SVGIG (reference sequence). The CDR3 loop spans 14 amino acids. The CDR3 region has the DNA TGTGCCTGGAGTGTAGGTCTGGAGGGCACTGAAGCTTTCTTT. Encoded protein: CAWSVGLEGTEAFF.

The chain combines TRBV27 with TRBJ2-3; D could derive from TRBD1 or TRBD2 (5 bases each). V was shortened by 2 bases and J by 0 bases, with 15 bases between the two germline ends. The germline V gene has CDR1 MNHEY and CDR2 SMNVEV (reference sequence). The CDR3 contains 17 residues. The CDR3 region is CASSLLYGAISTDTQYF. The CDR3, as DNA: TGTGCCAGCAGTTTACTCTACGGGGCTATTAGCACAGATACGCAGTATTTT.

This chain uses TRBV10-2 with TRBJ1-4; possibly TRBD1 for D (6 bases). The CDR3 sequence is 18 residues long. Germline loops: CDR1 WSHSY, CDR2 SAAADI. The germline V and J ends were trimmed by 0 bases and 5 bases, with 19 bases remaining between them. The CDR3 reads CASSESLGAGHKNEKLFF. The CDR3 DNA follows: TGCGCCAGCAGTGAGTCGTTGGGGGCCGGACATAAAAATGAAAAACTGTTTTTT.

This chain links TRBV7-3 with TRBJ2-3, with 7 bases aligning to TRBD2. Germline V gene data show CDR1 as SGHTA and CDR2 as FQGTGA. The CDR3 is made up of 14 amino acids. The trim removed 5 bases at V and 0 bases at J, leaving 2 bases unmatched. The CDR3 spells CASSPLASTDTQYF. In nucleotides, the CDR3 is TGTGCCAGCAGCCCACTAGCGAGCACAGATACGCAGTATTTT.

This clone was detected only a few times. This chain connects TRBV6-1 to TRBJ2-7; 7 nucleotides line up with TRBD2. The germline CDR1 and CDR2 sequences are MNHNS and SASEGT. The trim removed 7 bases at V and 3 bases at J, leaving 6 bases unmatched. This CDR3 spans 13 amino acids. CDR3 loop: CASIFGGSYEQYF. The CDR3 nucleotides read TGTGCCAGCATTTTTGGCGGGAGCTACGAGCAGTACTTC.